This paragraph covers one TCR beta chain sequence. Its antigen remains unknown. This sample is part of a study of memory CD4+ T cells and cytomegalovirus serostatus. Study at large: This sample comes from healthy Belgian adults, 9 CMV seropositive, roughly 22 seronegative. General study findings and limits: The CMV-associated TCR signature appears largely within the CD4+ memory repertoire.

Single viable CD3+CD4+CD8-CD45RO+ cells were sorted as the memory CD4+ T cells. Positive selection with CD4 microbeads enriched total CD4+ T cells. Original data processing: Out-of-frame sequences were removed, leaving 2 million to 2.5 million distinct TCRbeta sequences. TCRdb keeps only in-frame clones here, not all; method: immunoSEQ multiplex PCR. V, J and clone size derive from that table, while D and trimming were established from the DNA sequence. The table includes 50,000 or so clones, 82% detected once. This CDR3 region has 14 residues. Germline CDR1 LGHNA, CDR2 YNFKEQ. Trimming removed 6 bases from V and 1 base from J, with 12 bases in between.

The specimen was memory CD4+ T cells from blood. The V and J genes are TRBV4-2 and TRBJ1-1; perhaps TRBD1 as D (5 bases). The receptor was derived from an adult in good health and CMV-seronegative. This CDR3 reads CASRQQASNTEAFF. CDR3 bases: TGTGCCAGCAGGCAACAGGCGTCGAACACTGAAGCTTTCTTT.